Following are 20 T cell receptor beta chains from one sample sequenced in a study of shared clonotypes between healthy human individuals. The table came from immunoSEQ multiplex PCR; TCRdb's copy has only in-frame clones and leaves some out. The table has about 960,000 clones, 60% to 85% seen once. What was sequenced was memory CD4+ T cells sorted from blood. The subset here: CD45RA-negative fraction. These receptors were collected from a man younger than 35 in good health.

The chain uses TRBV6-1 and TRBJ1-3, with D uncertain. The CDR3 extends over 14 amino acids. The V and J ends lost 3 bases and 0 bases respectively, with 6 bases between them. Per the germline V gene, CDR1 is MNHNS and CDR2 is SASEGT. The CDR3 region is CASSDPISGNTIYF. For the CDR3, the DNA is TGTGCCAGCAGTGATCCCATCTCTGGAAACACCATATATTTT.

The chain carries TRBV10-3 and TRBJ2-2; TRBD1 agrees at 9 bases. V shed 3 bases and J 6 bases; nucleotides not matched to a gene: 5. Germline V CDR1 and CDR2: ENHRY, SYGVKD. CDR3 size: 15 residues. DNA for the CDR3: TGTGCCATCAGTGAACGGACAGGGGTCGCCGGGGAGCTGTTTTTT. This codes for CAISERTGVAGELFF.

The V gene is TRBV7-9, the J gene TRBJ1-1; a possible D gene is TRBD1 (5 bases). The CDR3 covers 17 residues. The V gene lost 1 base and the J gene lost 3 bases, with 18 bases spanning the gap. CDR1 is SEHNR, CDR2 FQNEAQ, per germline (reference sequence). Here the CDR3 reads CASSLVGQGFRDTEAFF. CDR3 nucleotide sequence: TGTGCCAGCAGCTTAGTGGGGCAGGGCTTTAGAGACACTGAAGCTTTCTTT.

Of note for this clone: Different DNA sequences within this sample yield the same CDR3. The chain carries TRBV7-3 and TRBJ2-2; D is tentatively TRBD1 or TRBD2 (5 bases each). Germline assignment: CDR1 SGHTA and CDR2 FQGTGA. The CDR3 length is 13 residues. Trimming stripped 5 bases from V and 3 bases from J, with 7 bases between. The CDR3 DNA reads as TGTGCCAGCAGCAGAGGGGACACCGGGGAGCTGTTTTTT. This gives the protein CASSRGDTGELFF.

Only a few counts were recorded for this clone. The gene calls are TRBV5-1 and TRBJ1-2; 9 bases fit TRBD1. The CDR3 contains 14 residues. Trimming cost V 4 bases and J 5 bases; bases outside gene matches: 6. Germline V gene lookup returns CDR1 SGHRS and CDR2 YFSETQ. For the CDR3, the DNA is TGCGCCAGCAGCACGGGACAGGGAAAGTATGGCTACACCTTC. It encodes CASSTGQGKYGYTF.

This chain links TRBV28 with TRBJ2-7; D is unclear. The CDR3 is 15 residues long. V gave up 2 bases and J gave up 2 bases, with 13 bases separating them. Germline V CDR1 and CDR2: MDHEN, SYDVKM. In DNA, the CDR3 is TGTGCCAGCAGTTTACGGACCAACACCCCCTACGAGCAGTACTTC. It specifies CASSLRTNTPYEQYF.

The sample holds a few counts of this clone. The chain's CDR3 is CASSRRGGTEAFF. The CDR3 bases are TGTGCCAGCAGTCGCAGGGGAGGGACTGAAGCTTTCTTT. This sequence joins TRBV6-1 and TRBJ1-1, with D perhaps matching TRBD1 (6 bases). Trimming removed 5 bases at V and 5 bases at J, with 12 bases between. Germline V gene sequence: CDR1 MNHNS, CDR2 SASEGT. CDR3 length: 13 amino acids.

The V and J genes are TRBV29-1 and TRBJ2-3; TRBD1 might be the D (6 bases). The germline CDR1 and CDR2 sequences are SQVTM and ANQGSEA. The V and J ends lost 7 bases and 7 bases respectively, with 12 bases between them. The CDR3 runs to 11 residues. CDR3 in amino acids: CSAGGSHTQYF. The DNA for the CDR3 is TGCAGCGCTGGGGGCTCGCATACGCAGTATTTT.

This chain uses TRBV9 with TRBJ2-7, with TRBD1 matching over 10 bases. V was pared by 3 bases and J by 3 bases, with 3 bases of the junction left unmatched. The CDR3 consists of 14 residues. CDR1 SGDLS and CDR2 YYNGEE come from the germline V gene. The DNA of the CDR3 is TGTGCCAGCAGCGCCGGGACAGGGGTCTACGAGCAGTACTTC. Residues: CASSAGTGVYEQYF.

The V call is TRBV25-1, the J call TRBJ2-3; either TRBD1 or TRBD2 may fit D (5 bases each). Germline CDR1 reads MGHDK; CDR2 reads SYGVNS. The CDR3 totals 16 residues. Deletions cut 4 bases from V and 1 base from J, with 15 bases between. The CDR3 is CASSGRPGQGTDTQYF. The CDR3 DNA reads TGTGCCAGCAGTGGGAGACCGGGGCAGGGCACAGATACGCAGTATTTT. The complete variable domain, with remaining parts taken from reference TRBV25-1 and TRBJ2-3, reads EADIYQTPRYLVIGTGKKITLECSQTMGHDKMYWYQQDPGMELHLIHYSYGVNSTEKGDLSSESTVSRIRTEHFPLTLESARPSHTSQYLCASSGRPGQGTDTQYFGPGTRLTVL.

This sequence joins TRBV14 and TRBJ2-1; the match to TRBD2 covers 12 bases. Germline V lookup: CDR1 SGHDN, CDR2 FVKESK. Germline trimming cut 4 bases from V and 12 bases from J; bases unmatched to any gene: 10. The CDR3 has 15 amino acids. The CDR3 DNA reads TGTGCCAGCAGCCGACGGTCGACTAGCGGGGGCTCGCAGTTCTTC. Its translation is CASSRRSTSGGSQFF.

In its sample, this clone was seen once. The CDR3 DNA follows: TGTGCCAGCAGCTTGGGGCGGGGCGGAGACACTGAAGCTTTCTTT. Translated: CASSLGRGGDTEAFF. The genes are TRBV5-8 and TRBJ1-1; possible D gene TRBD1, 5 bases. This CDR3 is built from 15 residues. V was cut by 0 bases and J by 3 bases, with 12 bases left in between. The germline CDR1 and CDR2 sequences are SGHTS and YDEGEE. The whole variable domain, remainder taken from reference TRBV5-8 and TRBJ1-1, is EAGVTQSPTHLIKTRGQQATLRCSPISGHTSVYWYQQALGLGLQFLLWYDEGEERNRGNFPPRFSGRQFPNYSSELNVNALELEDSALYLCASSLGRGGDTEAFFGQGTRLTVV.

The chain joins TRBV5-1 to TRBJ2-7; D possibly corresponds to TRBD1 (6 bases). Trimming cost V 0 bases and J 1 base, with 11 bases left between them. The CDR3 has 15 amino acids. Germline CDR1 and CDR2: SGHRS and YFSETQ. CDR3 sequence (DNA): TGCGCCAGCAGCTTGGGGGGGCTTGTGTCCTACGAGCAGTACTTC. The encoded protein is CASSLGGLVSYEQYF.

The chain joins TRBV27 to TRBJ2-1, with 9 bases lining up with TRBD1. Unmatched junction bases numbered 3, after V lost 5 bases and J lost 1 base. CDR3 length equals 15 residues. Looked up from germline, CDR1 is MNHEY and CDR2 is SMNVEV (reference sequence). CDR3 nucleotides: TGTGCCAGCAGTCTCGACAGGGGGTCCTACAATGAGCAGTTCTTC. This gives the protein CASSLDRGSYNEQFF.

The chain has TRBV4-2 and TRBJ2-7; tentative D call: TRBD2 (6 bases). Germline CDR1 is LGHNA and CDR2 is YNFKEQ. The CDR3 totals 14 residues. Trimming left V 0 bases short and J 5 bases short, with 11 bases between. CDR3: CASSQDRREHEQYF. The CDR3 DNA reads as TGTGCCAGCAGCCAAGATCGCCGGGAGCACGAGCAGTACTTC.

The chain is built from TRBV18 and TRBJ2-2; 7 bases map to TRBD1. The CDR3 is made up of 17 amino acids. V gave up 5 bases and J gave up 0 bases; unmatched junction bases: 9. Germline loops: CDR1 KGHSH, CDR2 LQKENI. The CDR3 DNA reads TGTGCCAGCTCAAGGAAGGGACAGACCGCGAACACCGGGGAGCTGTTTTTT. It is translated as CASSRKGQTANTGELFF.

The chain links TRBV7-9 to TRBJ2-2; TRBD2 aligns across 15 bases. J was trimmed by 5 bases and V by 7 bases; bases with no gene match: 11. The CDR3 covers 18 residues. Per germline, CDR1 SEHNR and CDR2 FQNEAQ (reference sequence). CDR3 sequence reads: CASIPGTSGRMATGELFF. In DNA, the CDR3 is TGTGCCAGCATACCCGGGACTAGCGGGAGGATGGCTACCGGGGAGCTGTTTTTT.

The V gene is TRBV5-1, the J gene TRBJ2-1, with TRBD2 identical over 7 bases. There are 14 residues in the CDR3. V was clipped by 1 base and J by 2 bases; unmatched bases: 0. Germline CDR1 SGHRS, CDR2 YFSETQ. DNA for the CDR3: TGCGCCAGCAGCTTGAGCGGGACCTACAATGAGCAGTTCTTC. It encodes CASSLSGTYNEQFF.

The CDR3 DNA reads as TGTGCCAGCTCACCACCACAGGGTCGGAAGTCCGAGCAGTACTTC. Translated, it gives CASSPPQGRKSEQYF. The chain employs TRBV18 and TRBJ2-7; a weak D match, TRBD1 (6 bases). This CDR3 is 15 amino acids long. CDR1 and CDR2 (germline): KGHSH, LQKENI. V gave up 0 bases and J gave up 6 bases, with 15 bases separating them. Complete variable domain (other parts from reference TRBV18 and TRBJ2-7): NAGVMQNPRHLVRRRGQEARLRCSPMKGHSHVYWYRQLPEEGLKFMVYLQKENIIDESGMPKERFSAEFPKEGPSILRIQQVVRGDSAAYFCASSPPQGRKSEQYFGPGTRLTVT.

The chain employs TRBV9 and TRBJ1-1, with 8 bases fitting TRBD1. This CDR3 has 15 amino acids. The junction had 10 bases not matched to a gene; V was cut back by 3 bases and J by 6 bases. From germline, CDR1 is SGDLS and CDR2 YYNGEE. CDR3 sequence reads: CASSASGTGKAEAFF. The CDR3 DNA reads TGTGCCAGCAGCGCCTCAGGGACAGGAAAAGCTGAAGCTTTCTTT.